These 3 T cell receptor beta chains originate from one sample sequenced in a study of T cells in narcolepsy. Clones were read by immunoSEQ multiplex PCR, and TCRdb kept only the in-frame ones, dropping some. The data show 30,000 to 40,000 clones, with 80% to 85% seen just once and roughly 2.5% held by the top ten. The sample consisted of CD45RA- memory CD4+ T cells from PBMCs. The receptors derive from a human donor with narcolepsy.

This rearrangement joins TRBV19 to TRBJ2-2; TRBD2 matches at 8 bases. CDR1 is LNHDA, CDR2 SQIVND, per germline (reference sequence). Germline trimming cut 3 bases from V and 0 bases from J; bases unmatched to any gene: 0. CDR3 length: 15 amino acids. This chain's CDR3 is CASSIGGANTGELFF. As DNA, the CDR3 is TGTGCCAGTAGTATCGGGGGGGCGAACACCGGGGAGCTGTTTTTT.

The V and J genes are TRBV29-1 and TRBJ2-3; tentatively, D is TRBD2 (6 bases). Germline CDR1 is SQVTM and CDR2 is ANQGSEA. The V gene lost 6 bases and the J gene lost 6 bases, with 28 bases spanning the gap. The CDR3 runs 17 residues. The chain's CDR3 is CSVFPRISGSEGDTQYF. In nucleotides, the CDR3 is TGCAGCGTGTTCCCCCGTATTAGCGGTTCTGAGGGTGATACGCAGTATTTT.

This clone was observed once. The J gene is TRBJ1-1, the V gene TRBV10-3; D uncertain. CDR3 length: 11 residues. The germline CDR1 and CDR2 sequences are ENHRY and SYGVKD. Deletions cut 8 bases from V and 3 bases from J, with 7 bases between. CDR3 loop: CAIGGDTEAFF. The CDR3 DNA reads TGTGCCATCGGAGGAGACACTGAAGCTTTCTTT.